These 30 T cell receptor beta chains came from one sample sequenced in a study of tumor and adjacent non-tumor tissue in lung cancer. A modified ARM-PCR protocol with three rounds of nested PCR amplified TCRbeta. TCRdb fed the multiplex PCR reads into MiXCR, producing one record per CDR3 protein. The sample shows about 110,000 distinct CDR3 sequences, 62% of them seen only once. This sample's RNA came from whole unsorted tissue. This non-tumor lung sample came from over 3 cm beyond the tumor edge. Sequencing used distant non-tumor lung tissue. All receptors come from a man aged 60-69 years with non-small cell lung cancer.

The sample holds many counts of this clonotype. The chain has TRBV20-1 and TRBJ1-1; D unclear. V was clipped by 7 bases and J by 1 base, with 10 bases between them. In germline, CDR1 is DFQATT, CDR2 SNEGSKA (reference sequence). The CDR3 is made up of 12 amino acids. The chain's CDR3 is CSVPATNTEAFF. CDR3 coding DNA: TGCAGTGTCCCGGCTACGAACACTGAAGCTTTCTTT.

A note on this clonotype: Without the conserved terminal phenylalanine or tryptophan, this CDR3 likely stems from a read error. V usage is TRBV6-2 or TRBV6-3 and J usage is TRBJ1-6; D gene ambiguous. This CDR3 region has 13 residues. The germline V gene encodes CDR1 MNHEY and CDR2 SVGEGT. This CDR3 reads CASSLTDNSPLHY. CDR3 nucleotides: TGTGCCAGTAGTTTGACGGATAATTCACCCCTCCACTAT.

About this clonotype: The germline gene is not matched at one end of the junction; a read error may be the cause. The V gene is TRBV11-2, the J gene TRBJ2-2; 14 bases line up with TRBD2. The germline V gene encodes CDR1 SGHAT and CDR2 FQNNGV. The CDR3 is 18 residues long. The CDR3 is CASSSGLAGETSTGELFF. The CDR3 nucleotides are TGTGCCAGCAGCTCGGGACTAGCGGGAGAGACGAGCACCGGGGAACTGTTTTTT.

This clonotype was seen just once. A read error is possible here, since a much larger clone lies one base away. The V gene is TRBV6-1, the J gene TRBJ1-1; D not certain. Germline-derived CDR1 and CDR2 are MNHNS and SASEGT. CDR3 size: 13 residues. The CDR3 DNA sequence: TGTGCCAGCAGCCCAACTCGGAGCACTGAAGATTTCTTT. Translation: CASSPTRSTEDFF.

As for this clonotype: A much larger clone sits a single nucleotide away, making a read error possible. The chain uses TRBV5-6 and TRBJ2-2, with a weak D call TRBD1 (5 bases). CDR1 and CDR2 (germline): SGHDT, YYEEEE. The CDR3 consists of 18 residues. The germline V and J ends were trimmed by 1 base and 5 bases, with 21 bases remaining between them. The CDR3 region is CASSLLLQGSAETGELFF. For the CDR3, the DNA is TGTGCCAGCAGCTTGTTATTGCAGGGATCGGCTGAGACCGGGGAGCTGTTTTTT.

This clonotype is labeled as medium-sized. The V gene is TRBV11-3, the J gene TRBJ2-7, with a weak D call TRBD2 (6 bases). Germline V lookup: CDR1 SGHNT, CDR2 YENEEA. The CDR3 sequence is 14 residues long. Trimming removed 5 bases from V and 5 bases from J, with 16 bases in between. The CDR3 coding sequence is TGTGCCAGCAGCCTAAGAGCGGGTCGGGACGAGCAGTACTTC. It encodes CASSLRAGRDEQYF.

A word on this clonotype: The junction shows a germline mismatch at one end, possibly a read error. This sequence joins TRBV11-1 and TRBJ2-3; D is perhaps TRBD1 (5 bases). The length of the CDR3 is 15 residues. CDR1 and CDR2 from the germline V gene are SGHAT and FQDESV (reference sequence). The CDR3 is CSSSLARVLSDMQYF. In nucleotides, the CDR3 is TGTTCCAGCAGTTTGGCCAGGGTACTGTCGGATATGCAGTATTTT.

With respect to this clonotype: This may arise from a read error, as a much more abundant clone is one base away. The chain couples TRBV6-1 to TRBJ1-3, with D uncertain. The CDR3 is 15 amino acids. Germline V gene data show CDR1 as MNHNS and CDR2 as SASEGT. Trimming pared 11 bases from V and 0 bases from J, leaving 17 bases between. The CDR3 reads CAVGRHELSGNTIYF. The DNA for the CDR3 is TGTGCCGTGGGAAGACACGAACTCTCTGGAAACACCATATATTTT.

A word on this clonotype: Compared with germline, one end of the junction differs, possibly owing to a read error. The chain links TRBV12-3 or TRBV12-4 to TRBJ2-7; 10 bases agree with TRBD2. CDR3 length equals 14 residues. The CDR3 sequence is CASSPGTSVHEHYF. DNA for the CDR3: TGTGCCAGCAGTCCCGGGACTAGCGTCCACGAGCACTACTTT.

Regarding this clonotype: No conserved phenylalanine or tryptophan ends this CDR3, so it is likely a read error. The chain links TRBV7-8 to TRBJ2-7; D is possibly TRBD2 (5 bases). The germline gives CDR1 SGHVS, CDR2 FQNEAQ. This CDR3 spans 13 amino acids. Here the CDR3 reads CASSLALGYEQYI. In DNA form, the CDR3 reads TGTGCCAGCAGTTTAGCGCTCGGCTACGAGCAGTACATC.

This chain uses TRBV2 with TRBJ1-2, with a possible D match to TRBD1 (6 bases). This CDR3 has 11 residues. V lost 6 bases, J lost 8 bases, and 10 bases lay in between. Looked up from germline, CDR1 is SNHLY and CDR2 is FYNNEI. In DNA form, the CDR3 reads TGTGCCAGCAGCAGGGACATGGGCTACACCTTC. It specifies CASSRDMGYTF. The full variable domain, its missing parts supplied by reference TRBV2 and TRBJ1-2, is EPEVTQTPSHQVTQMGQEVILRCVPISNHLYFYWYRQILGQKVEFLVSFYNNEISEKSEIFDDQFSVERPDGSNFTLKIRSTKLEDSAMYFCASSRDMGYTFGSGTRLTVV.

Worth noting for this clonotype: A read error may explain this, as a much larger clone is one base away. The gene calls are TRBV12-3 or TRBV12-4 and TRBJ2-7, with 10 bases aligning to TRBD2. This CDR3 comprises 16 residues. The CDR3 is CASSDQGLATAYGQYF. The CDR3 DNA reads TGTGCCAGCAGTGACCAGGGACTAGCGACCGCCTACGGGCAGTACTTC.

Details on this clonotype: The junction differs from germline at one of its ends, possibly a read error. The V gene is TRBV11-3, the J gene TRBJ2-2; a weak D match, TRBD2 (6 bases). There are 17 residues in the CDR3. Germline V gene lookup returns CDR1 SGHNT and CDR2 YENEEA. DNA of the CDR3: TGTTCCAGCACCTTAGATCGCGGGACGGCGAACACCGGGGAGCTATTTTTT. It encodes CSSTLDRGTANTGELFF. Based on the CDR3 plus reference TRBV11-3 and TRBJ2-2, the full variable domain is EAGVVQSPRYKIIEKKQPVAFWCNPISGHNTLYWYLQNLGQGPELLIRYENEEAVDDSQLPKDRFSAERLKGVDSTLKIQPAELGDSAVYLCSSTLDRGTANTGELFFGEGSRLTVL.

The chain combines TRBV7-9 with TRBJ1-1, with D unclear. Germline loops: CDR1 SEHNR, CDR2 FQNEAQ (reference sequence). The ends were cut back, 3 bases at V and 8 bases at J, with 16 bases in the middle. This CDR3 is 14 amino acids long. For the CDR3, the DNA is TGTGCCAGCAGCTTCTCCACGAGGCCCACGGAAGCTTTCTTT. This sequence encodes CASSFSTRPTEAFF.

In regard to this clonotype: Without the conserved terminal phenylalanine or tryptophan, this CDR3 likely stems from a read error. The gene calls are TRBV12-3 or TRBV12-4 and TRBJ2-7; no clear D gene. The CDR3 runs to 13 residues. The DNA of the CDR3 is TGCGCCAGCAGTTTCGCAGGAGCCTACGAGCAGTACCTC. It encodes CASSFAGAYEQYL.

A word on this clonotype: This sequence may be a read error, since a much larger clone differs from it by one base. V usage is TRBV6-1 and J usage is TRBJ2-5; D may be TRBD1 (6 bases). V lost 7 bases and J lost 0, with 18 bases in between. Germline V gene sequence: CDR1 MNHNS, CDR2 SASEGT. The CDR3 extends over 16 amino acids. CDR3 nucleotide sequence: TGTGCCAGCACCGGGGAAATCTACAGGGACCAAGAGACCCAGTACTTC. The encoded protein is CASTGEIYRDQETQYF.

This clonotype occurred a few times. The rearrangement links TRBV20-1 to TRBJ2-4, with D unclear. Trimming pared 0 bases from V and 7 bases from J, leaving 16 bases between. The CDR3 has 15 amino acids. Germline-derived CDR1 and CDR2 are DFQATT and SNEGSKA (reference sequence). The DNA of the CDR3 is TGCAGTGCTAGAGATCCTTCTCCCGGCAGGAACATTCAGTACTTC. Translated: CSARDPSPGRNIQYF.

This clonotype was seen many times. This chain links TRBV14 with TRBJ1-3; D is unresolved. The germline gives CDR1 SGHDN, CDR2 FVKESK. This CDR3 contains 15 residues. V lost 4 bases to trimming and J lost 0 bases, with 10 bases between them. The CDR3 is CASSRRGISGNTIYF. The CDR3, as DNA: TGTGCCAGCAGCCGCCGAGGGATCTCTGGAAACACCATATATTTT.

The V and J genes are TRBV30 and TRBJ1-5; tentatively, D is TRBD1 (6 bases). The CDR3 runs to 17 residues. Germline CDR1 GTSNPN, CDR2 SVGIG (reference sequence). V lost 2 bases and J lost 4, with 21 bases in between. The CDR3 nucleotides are TGTGCCTGGAGTAAGGGAAAAGGGGGATATAGGAATCAGCCCCAGCATTTT. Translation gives CAWSKGKGGYRNQPQHF.

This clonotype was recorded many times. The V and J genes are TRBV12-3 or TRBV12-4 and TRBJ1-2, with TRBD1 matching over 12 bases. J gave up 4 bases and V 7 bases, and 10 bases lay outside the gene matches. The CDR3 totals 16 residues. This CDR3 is CASTEVGTGGAYGYTF. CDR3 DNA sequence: TGTGCCAGCACCGAAGTAGGGACAGGGGGCGCCTATGGCTACACCTTC.

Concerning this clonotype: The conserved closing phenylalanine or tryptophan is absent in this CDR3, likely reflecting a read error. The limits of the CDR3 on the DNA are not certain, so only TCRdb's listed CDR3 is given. The CDR3 protein is CASSYDVGAASADTRHS. V is TRBV6-6 and J is TRBJ2-3; the table's D call, TRBD1, was not checked against the DNA. The CDR3 is made up of 17 amino acids, end residues included. The germline gives CDR1 MNHNY, CDR2 SVGAGI (reference sequence).

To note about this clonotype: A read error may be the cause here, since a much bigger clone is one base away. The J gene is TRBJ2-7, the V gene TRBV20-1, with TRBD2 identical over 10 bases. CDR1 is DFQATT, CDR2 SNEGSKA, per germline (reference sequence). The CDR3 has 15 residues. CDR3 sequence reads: CSASGRLAGVYEEYF. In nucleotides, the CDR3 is TGCAGTGCTAGTGGGAGGCTAGCGGGAGTCTACGAGGAGTACTTC.

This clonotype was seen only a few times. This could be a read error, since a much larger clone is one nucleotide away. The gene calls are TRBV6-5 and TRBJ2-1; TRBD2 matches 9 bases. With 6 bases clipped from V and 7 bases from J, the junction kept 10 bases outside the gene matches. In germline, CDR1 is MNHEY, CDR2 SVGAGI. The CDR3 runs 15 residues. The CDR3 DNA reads TGTGCCAGCAGCCAAAGAGGACTAGCGTCTAATGAGCAGTTCTTC. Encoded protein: CASSQRGLASNEQFF.

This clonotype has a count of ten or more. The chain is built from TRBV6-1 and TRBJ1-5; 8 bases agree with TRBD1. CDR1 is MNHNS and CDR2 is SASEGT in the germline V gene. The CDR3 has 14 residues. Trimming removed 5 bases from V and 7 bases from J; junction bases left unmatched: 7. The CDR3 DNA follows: TGTGCCAGCAGTCAGGACAGGGCAAAACAGCCCCAGCATTTT. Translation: CASSQDRAKQPQHF.

CDR3 nucleotide sequence: TGCAGTGCTAGAGATTGGCGGGGGCTCCAAGAGACCCAGTACTTC. Amino acids: CSARDWRGLQETQYF. The chain is built from TRBV20-1 and TRBJ2-5; perhaps TRBD2 as D (7 bases). Trimming pared 0 bases from V and 1 base from J, leaving 12 bases between. The CDR3 totals 15 residues. The V gene's germline CDR1 is DFQATT and CDR2 SNEGSKA (reference sequence).

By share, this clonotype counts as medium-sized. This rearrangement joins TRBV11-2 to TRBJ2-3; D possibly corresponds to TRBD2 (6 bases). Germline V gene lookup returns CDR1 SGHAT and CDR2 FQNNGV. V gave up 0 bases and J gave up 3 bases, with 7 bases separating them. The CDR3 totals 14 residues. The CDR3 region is CASSLESGTDTQYF. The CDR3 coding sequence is TGTGCCAGCAGCTTAGAGAGCGGGACAGATACGCAGTATTTT.

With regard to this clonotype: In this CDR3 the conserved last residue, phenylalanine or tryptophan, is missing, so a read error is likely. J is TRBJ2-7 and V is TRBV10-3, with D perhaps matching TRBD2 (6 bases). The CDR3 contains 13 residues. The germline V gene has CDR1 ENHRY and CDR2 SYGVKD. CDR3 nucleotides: TGTGCCACCAGTCAGGGTCCGGGGAGGGAGCAGTACTAC. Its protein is CATSQGPGREQYY.

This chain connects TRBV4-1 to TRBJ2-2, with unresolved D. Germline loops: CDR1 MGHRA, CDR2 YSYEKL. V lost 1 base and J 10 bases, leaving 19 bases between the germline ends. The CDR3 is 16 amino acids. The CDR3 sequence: CASSQGQVPTAEELFF. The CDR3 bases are TGCGCCAGCAGCCAAGGGCAAGTACCCACCGCCGAGGAGCTGTTTTTT.

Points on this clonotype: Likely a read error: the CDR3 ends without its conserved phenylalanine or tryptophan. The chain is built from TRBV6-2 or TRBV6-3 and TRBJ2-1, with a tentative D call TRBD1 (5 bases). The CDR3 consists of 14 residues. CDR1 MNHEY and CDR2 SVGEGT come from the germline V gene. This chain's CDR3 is CANSYLQVSNEQFS. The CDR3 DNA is TGTGCCAACAGTTACTTACAGGTGTCCAATGAGCAGTTCTCC.

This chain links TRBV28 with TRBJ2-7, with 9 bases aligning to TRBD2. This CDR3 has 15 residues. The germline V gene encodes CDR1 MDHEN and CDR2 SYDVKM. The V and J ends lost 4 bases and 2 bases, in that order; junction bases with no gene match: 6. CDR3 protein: CASSCGRAETYEQYF. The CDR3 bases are TGTGCCAGCAGTTGCGGGAGGGCCGAAACCTACGAGCAGTACTTC.